The rows below give T cell receptor beta chains drawn from one sample of a study of cytomegalovirus exposure and HLA in healthy donors. The table came from immunoSEQ multiplex PCR; TCRdb's copy has only in-frame clones and leaves some out. The repertoire holds about 180,000 clones, with roughly nine tenths as singletons. Sequences were obtained from PBMCs. These receptors all stem from a man between 18 and 35 years old in good health and CMV-seropositive. The CDR3 runs from the conserved cysteine through the conserved F or W. A D gene is named only where the DNA matches it firmly. Size values are once, few and many counts, or a class for expanded clones, and some rows have none.

D: TRBD2; size: NA; J: TRBJ2-4; V: TRBV28; CDR3: CASITGGGGKNIQYF; DNA: TGTGCCAGCATCACTGGGGGGGGAGGCAAAAACATTCAGTACTTC
D: TRBD2; size: NA; J: TRBJ2-1; V: TRBV19; CDR3: CASSLGTSGSYEQFF; DNA: TGTGCCAGTAGCCTCGGGACTAGCGGGAGCTATGAGCAGTTCTTC
D: NA; size: NA; J: TRBJ1-2; V: TRBV28; CDR3: CASSSPSDLYGYTF; DNA: TGTGCCAGCAGTTCCCCGTCAGATCTCTATGGCTACACCTTC
D: TRBD2; size: NA; J: TRBJ2-3; V: TRBV7-3; CDR3: CASSPTTSGAADTQYF; DNA: TGTGCCAGCAGCCCGACGACTAGCGGGGCCGCAGATACGCAGTATTTT
D: TRBD2; size: NA; J: TRBJ2-7; V: TRBV5-1; CDR3: CASSLVVTSGGYEQYF; DNA: TGCGCCAGCAGCTTGGTAGTGACTAGCGGGGGGTACGAGCAGTACTTC
D: NA; size: NA; J: TRBJ2-7; V: TRBV6-5; CDR3: CASKRDRDSNYEQYF; DNA: TGTGCCAGCAAACGGGACCGGGACTCCAACTACGAGCAGTACTTC
D: NA; size: NA; J: TRBJ2-2; V: TRBV9; CDR3: CASSVARSLGELFF; DNA: TGTGCCAGCAGCGTAGCTCGAAGCCTGGGGGAGCTGTTTTTT
D: TRBD1; size: NA; J: TRBJ1-1; V: TRBV27; CDR3: CASSRRTGGLVTEAFF; DNA: TGTGCCAGCAGTCGACGGACAGGGGGCTTGGTCACTGAAGCTTTCTTT
D: TRBD1; size: NA; J: TRBJ2-7; V: TRBV4-1; CDR3: CASAQGLNYEQYF; DNA: TGCGCCAGCGCACAGGGGTTGAACTACGAGCAGTACTTC
D: TRBD2; size: NA; J: TRBJ2-1; V: TRBV14; CDR3: CASSPTPGLAGRNEQFF; DNA: TGTGCCAGCAGTCCGACCCCCGGACTAGCGGGGCGGAATGAGCAGTTCTTC
D: NA; size: NA; J: TRBJ1-2; V: TRBV6-5; CDR3: CASSFRQNYGYTF; DNA: TGTGCCAGCAGTTTCAGACAGAACTATGGCTACACCTTC
D: NA; size: NA; J: TRBJ2-2; V: TRBV7-2; CDR3: CASSFGLLGGELFF; DNA: TGTGCCAGCAGCTTCGGACTATTAGGCGGGGAGCTGTTTTTT
D: NA; size: NA; J: TRBJ2-7; V: TRBV18; CDR3: CASSPGSSYEQYF; DNA: TGTGCCAGCTCACCAGGCAGTTCCTACGAGCAGTACTTC
D: NA; size: few; J: TRBJ1-3; V: TRBV30; CDR3: CAWTVPGNTIYF; DNA: TGTGCCTGGACAGTCCCTGGAAACACCATATATTTT
D: NA; size: NA; J: TRBJ2-6; V: TRBV5-6; CDR3: CASILTGSGANVLTF; DNA: TGTGCCAGCATTCTCACAGGGTCCGGGGCCAACGTCCTGACTTTC
D: TRBD1; size: NA; J: TRBJ2-3; V: TRBV2; CDR3: CASRIQGASTDTQYF; DNA: TGTGCCAGCAGGATACAGGGGGCTAGCACAGATACGCAGTATTTT
D: NA; size: NA; J: TRBJ1-4; V: TRBV5-1; CDR3: CASSPGATNEKLFF; DNA: TGCGCCAGCAGCCCCGGGGCAACTAATGAAAAACTGTTTTTT
D: NA; size: few; J: TRBJ1-5; V: TRBV27; CDR3: CASSFAGDQLKHF; DNA: TGTGCCAGCAGTTTTGCAGGGGACCAACTTAAGCATTTT
D: NA; size: NA; J: TRBJ1-3; V: TRBV6-1; CDR3: CASSYPRDTIYF; DNA: TGTGCCAGCAGCTACCCGCGCGACACCATATATTTT
D: NA; size: NA; J: TRBJ1-2; V: TRBV6-1; CDR3: CASSENRERYTF; DNA: TGTGCCAGCAGTGAAAACCGGGAACGGTACACCTTC
D: NA; size: NA; J: TRBJ2-1; V: TRBV6-5; CDR3: CASSRGYEQFF; DNA: TGTGCCAGCAGTCGGGGGTATGAGCAGTTCTTC
D: NA; size: NA; J: TRBJ2-7; V: TRBV28; CDR3: CASSGTPTYEQYF; DNA: TGTGCCAGCAGTGGGACACCCACCTACGAGCAGTACTTC
D: TRBD2; size: NA; J: TRBJ2-5; V: TRBV30; CDR3: CAWSVGEGSQETQYF; DNA: TGTGCCTGGAGTGTAGGGGAGGGGAGCCAAGAGACCCAGTACTTC
D: NA; size: NA; J: TRBJ1-1; V: TRBV7-8; CDR3: CASSLTGNTEAFF; DNA: TGTGCCAGCAGCTTAACAGGGAACACTGAAGCTTTCTTT
D: NA; size: NA; J: TRBJ1-1; V: TRBV7-9; CDR3: CASSRRQHPKAFF; DNA: TGTGCCAGCAGCCGGAGACAGCATCCCAAAGCTTTCTTT
D: NA; size: NA; J: TRBJ2-7; V: TRBV7-6; CDR3: CASSLETEDYEQYF; DNA: TGTGCCAGCAGCTTAGAGACAGAGGACTACGAGCAGTACTTC
D: NA; size: NA; J: TRBJ2-3; V: TRBV6-5; CDR3: CASSYSSEDTDTQYF; DNA: TGTGCCAGCAGTTACTCGTCCGAGGACACAGATACGCAGTATTTT
D: NA; size: NA; J: TRBJ2-7; V: TRBV19; CDR3: CASSMRTFYEQYF; DNA: TGTGCCAGTAGTATGAGAACCTTTTACGAGCAGTACTTC
D: TRBD2; size: NA; J: TRBJ2-3; V: TRBV27; CDR3: CASSLPLQAGGITDTQYF; DNA: TGTGCCAGCAGTTTACCCCTCCAAGCGGGAGGGATCACAGATACGCAGTATTTT
D: TRBD1; size: NA; J: TRBJ2-7; V: TRBV30; CDR3: CAWTQGRFGQQYF; DNA: TGTGCCTGGACACAGGGGCGGTTTGGGCAGCAGTACTTC
D: TRBD1; size: NA; J: TRBJ1-4; V: TRBV9; CDR3: CASSVAPTGGDEKLFF; DNA: TGTGCCAGCAGCGTAGCCCCGACAGGGGGTGACGAAAAACTGTTTTTT
D: TRBD1; size: NA; J: TRBJ1-2; V: TRBV11-2; CDR3: CASSLDRGRGYTF; DNA: TGTGCCAGCAGCCTGGACAGGGGGAGAGGCTACACCTTC
D: NA; size: NA; J: TRBJ2-3; V: TRBV10-2; CDR3: CASSESTGIAEYTDTQYF; DNA: TGCGCCAGCAGTGAGTCGACTGGGATAGCGGAGTACACAGATACGCAGTATTTT
D: NA; size: NA; J: TRBJ2-7; V: TRBV5-1; CDR3: CASSVGDEQYF; DNA: TGCGCCAGCAGCGTCGGGGACGAGCAGTACTTC
D: NA; size: NA; J: TRBJ2-7; V: TRBV7-9; CDR3: CASSLGTRRGEQYF; DNA: TGTGCCAGCAGCTTAGGGACCAGGCGGGGCGAGCAGTACTTC
D: NA; size: NA; J: TRBJ1-1; V: TRBV6-6; CDR3: CASTGRAVTEAFF; DNA: TGTGCCAGCACAGGCAGGGCGGTCACTGAAGCTTTCTTT
D: NA; size: NA; J: TRBJ2-7; V: TRBV7-8; CDR3: CASSSPGSTYEQYF; DNA: TGTGCCAGCAGCTCTCCGGGGTCTACCTACGAGCAGTACTTC
D: NA; size: NA; J: TRBJ2-2; V: TRBV6-6; CDR3: CASSYSRTYTGELFF; DNA: TGTGCCAGCAGTTACTCCCGGACATACACCGGGGAGCTGTTTTTT